This entry is about one TCR beta chain. Sequencing used immunoSEQ multiplex PCR; TCRdb keeps in-frame clones, though not all of them. The sample records tens of thousands of clones, 82% being singletons. V shed 3 bases, J shed 6 bases, and the junction held 6 bases outside the gene matches. Germline assignment: CDR1 KGHSH and CDR2 LQKENI. This CDR3 has 16 amino acids. The sample belongs to a study of OX40 agonist ivuxolimab in advanced cancers. This specimen consisted of CD4+ or CD8+ T cells sorted from blood, obtained in a trial of the OX40 agonist ivuxolimab. This rearrangement joins TRBV18 to TRBJ2-1; 12 bases are a match to TRBD2. The origin of this receptor is an adult with an advanced solid tumor such as melanoma, head and neck, liver or kidney cancer. CDR3 region: CASSPDGLAGFNEQFF. CDR3 in DNA: TGTGCCAGCTCACCTGACGGACTAGCGGGATTCAATGAGCAGTTCTTC.